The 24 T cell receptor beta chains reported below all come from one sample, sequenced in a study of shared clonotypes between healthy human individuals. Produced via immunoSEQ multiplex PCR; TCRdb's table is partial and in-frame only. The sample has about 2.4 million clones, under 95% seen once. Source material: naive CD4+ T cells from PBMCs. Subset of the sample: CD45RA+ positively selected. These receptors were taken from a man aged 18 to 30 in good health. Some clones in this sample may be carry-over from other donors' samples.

The CDR3 spells CASSLGLETQYF. CDR3 nucleotides: TGTGCCAGCAGCTTAGGCCTGGAGACCCAGTACTTC. The V gene is TRBV7-8, the J gene TRBJ2-5, with no clear D. V was trimmed by 1 base and J by 5 bases, leaving 5 bases between them. The CDR3 contains 12 residues. Germline CDR1 and CDR2: SGHVS and FQNEAQ.

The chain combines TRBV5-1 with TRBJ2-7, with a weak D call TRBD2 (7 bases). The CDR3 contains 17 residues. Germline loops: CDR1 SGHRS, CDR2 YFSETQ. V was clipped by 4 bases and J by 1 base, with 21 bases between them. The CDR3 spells CASSPPRGGGESYEQYF. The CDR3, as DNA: TGCGCCAGCAGCCCTCCCAGGGGAGGGGGTGAGTCCTACGAGCAGTACTTC.

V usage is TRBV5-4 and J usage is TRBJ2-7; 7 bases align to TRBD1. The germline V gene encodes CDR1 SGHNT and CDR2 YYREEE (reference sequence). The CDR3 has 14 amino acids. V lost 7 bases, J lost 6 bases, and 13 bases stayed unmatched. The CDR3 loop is CASGEPTGKSEQYF. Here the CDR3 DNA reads TGTGCCAGCGGAGAACCGACAGGGAAAAGCGAGCAGTACTTC.

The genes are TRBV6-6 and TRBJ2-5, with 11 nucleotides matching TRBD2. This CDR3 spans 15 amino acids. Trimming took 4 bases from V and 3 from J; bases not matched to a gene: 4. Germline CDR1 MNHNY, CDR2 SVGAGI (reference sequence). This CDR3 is CASSSPTSGEETQYF. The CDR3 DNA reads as TGTGCCAGCAGTTCCCCGACTAGCGGGGAAGAGACCCAGTACTTC.

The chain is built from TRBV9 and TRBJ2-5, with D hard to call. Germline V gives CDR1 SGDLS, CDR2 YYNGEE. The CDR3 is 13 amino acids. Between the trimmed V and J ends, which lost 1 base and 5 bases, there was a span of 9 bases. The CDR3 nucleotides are TGTGCCAGCAGCGTATCTCAGAGGGAGACCCAGTACTTC. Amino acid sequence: CASSVSQRETQYF.

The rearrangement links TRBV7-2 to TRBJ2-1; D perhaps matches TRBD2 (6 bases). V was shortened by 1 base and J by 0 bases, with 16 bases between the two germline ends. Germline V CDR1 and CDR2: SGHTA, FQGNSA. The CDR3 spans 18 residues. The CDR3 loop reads CASSLGSGTLSSYNEQFF. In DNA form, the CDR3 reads TGTGCCAGCAGCTTAGGTTCCGGGACTCTAAGCTCCTACAATGAGCAGTTCTTC.

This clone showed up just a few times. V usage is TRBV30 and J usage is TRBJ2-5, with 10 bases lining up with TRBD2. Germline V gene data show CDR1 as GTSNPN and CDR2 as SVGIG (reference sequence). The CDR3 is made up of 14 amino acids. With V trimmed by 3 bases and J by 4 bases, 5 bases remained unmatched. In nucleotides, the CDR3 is TGTGCCTGGAGCGCGCTAGCGGGAGTAGAGACCCAGTACTTC. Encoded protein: CAWSALAGVETQYF. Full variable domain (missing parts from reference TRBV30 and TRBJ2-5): SQTIHQWPATLVQPVGSPLSLECTVEGTSNPNLYWYRQAAGRGLQLLFYSVGIGQISSEVPQNLSASRPQDRQFILSSKKLLLSDSGFYLCAWSALAGVETQYFGPGTRLLVL.

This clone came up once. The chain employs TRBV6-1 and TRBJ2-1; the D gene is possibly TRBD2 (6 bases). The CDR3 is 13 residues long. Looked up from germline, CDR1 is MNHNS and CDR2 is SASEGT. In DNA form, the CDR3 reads TGTGCTTGCCTGGGCGGGGCTAACAATGAGCAGTTCTTC. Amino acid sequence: CACLGGANNEQFF.

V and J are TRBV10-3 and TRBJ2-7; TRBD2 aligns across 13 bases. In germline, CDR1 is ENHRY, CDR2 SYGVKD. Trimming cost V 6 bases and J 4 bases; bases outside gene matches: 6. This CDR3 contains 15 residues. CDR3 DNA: TGTGCCATCAGCCCCCCGGGACTAGCGGGGTACGAGCAGTACTTC. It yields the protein CAISPPGLAGYEQYF.

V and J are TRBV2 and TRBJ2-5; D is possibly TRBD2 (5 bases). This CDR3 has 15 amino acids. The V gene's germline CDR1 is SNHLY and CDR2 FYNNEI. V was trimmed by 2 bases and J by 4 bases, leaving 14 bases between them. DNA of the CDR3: TGTGCCAGCAGTGAACGAGGGTTGCGATCAGAGACCCAGTACTTC. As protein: CASSERGLRSETQYF.

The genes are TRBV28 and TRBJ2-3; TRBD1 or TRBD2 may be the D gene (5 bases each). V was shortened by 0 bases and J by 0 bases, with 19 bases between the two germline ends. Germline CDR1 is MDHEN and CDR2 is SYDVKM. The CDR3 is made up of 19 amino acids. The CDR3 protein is CASSLWTNKGSQSTDTQYF. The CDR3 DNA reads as TGTGCCAGCAGTTTATGGACCAACAAGGGGAGCCAGAGCACAGATACGCAGTATTTT. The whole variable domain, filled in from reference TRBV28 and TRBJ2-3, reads DVKVTQSSRYLVKRTGEKVFLECVQDMDHENMFWYRQDPGLGLRLIYFSYDVKMKEKGDIPEGYSVSREKKERFSLILESASTNQTSMYLCASSLWTNKGSQSTDTQYFGPGTRLTVL.

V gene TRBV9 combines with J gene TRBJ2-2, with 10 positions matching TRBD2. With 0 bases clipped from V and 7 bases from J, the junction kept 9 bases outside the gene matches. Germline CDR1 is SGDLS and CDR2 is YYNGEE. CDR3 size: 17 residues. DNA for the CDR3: TGTGCCAGCAGCGTAGTACCAGCGGGAGGGCCGGTCGGGGAGCTGTTTTTT. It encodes CASSVVPAGGPVGELFF.

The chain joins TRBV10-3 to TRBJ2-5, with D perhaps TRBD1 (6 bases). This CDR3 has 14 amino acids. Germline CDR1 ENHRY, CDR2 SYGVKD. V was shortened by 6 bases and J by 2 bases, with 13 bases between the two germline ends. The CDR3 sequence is CAIRVSGTQETQYF. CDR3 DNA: TGTGCCATCAGAGTGAGTGGGACACAAGAGACCCAGTACTTC.

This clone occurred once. CDR3 coding DNA: TGTGCCAGCAGTTTATTAGGGTCAGCGAACACTGAAGCTTTCTTT. This gives the protein CASSLLGSANTEAFF. This sequence joins TRBV28 and TRBJ1-1; D is ambiguous. The CDR3 is made up of 15 amino acids. Germline CDR1 is MDHEN and CDR2 is SYDVKM. V was clipped by 1 base and J by 1 base, with 10 bases between them. The full variable domain, with the rest looked up from reference TRBV28 and TRBJ1-1, is DVKVTQSSRYLVKRTGEKVFLECVQDMDHENMFWYRQDPGLGLRLIYFSYDVKMKEKGDIPEGYSVSREKKERFSLILESASTNQTSMYLCASSLLGSANTEAFFGQGTRLTVV.

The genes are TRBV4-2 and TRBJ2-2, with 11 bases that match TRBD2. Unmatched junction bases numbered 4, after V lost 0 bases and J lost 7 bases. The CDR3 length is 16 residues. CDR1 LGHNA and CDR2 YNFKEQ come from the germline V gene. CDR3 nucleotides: TGTGCCAGCAGCCAAGAGACTAGCGGGAAGTTCGGGGAGCTGTTTTTT. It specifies CASSQETSGKFGELFF.

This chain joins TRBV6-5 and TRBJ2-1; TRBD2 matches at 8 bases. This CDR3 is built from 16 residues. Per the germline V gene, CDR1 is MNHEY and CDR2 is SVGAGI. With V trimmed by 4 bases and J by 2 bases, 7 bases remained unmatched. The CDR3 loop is CASSSNSGRAYNEQFF. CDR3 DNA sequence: TGTGCCAGCAGTTCCAATTCCGGGAGGGCCTACAATGAGCAGTTCTTC.

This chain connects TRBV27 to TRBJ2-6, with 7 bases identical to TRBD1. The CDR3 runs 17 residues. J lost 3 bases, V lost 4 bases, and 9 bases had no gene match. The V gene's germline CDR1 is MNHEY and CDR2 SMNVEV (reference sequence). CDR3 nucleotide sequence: TGTGCCAGCAGTTCGACCCAGACAGGGAGTGGGGCCAACGTCCTGACTTTC. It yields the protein CASSSTQTGSGANVLTF.

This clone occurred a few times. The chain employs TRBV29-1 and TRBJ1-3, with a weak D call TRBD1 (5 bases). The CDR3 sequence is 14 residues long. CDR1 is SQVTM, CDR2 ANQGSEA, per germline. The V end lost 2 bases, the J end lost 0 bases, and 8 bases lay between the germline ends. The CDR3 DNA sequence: TGCAGCGTTGAATGGGGGAACTCTGGAAACACCATATATTTT. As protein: CSVEWGNSGNTIYF.

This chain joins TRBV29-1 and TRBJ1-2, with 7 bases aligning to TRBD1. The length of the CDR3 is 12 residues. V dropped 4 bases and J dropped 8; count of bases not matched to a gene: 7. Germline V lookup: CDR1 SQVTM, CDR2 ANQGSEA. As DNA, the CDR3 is TGCAGCGTTGGAGGAGGGGGCGGCGGCTACACCTTC. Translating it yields CSVGGGGGGYTF.

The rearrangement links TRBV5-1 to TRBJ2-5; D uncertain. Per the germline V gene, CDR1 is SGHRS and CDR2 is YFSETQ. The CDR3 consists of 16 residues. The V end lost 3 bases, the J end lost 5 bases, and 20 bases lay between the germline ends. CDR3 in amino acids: CASSSGRGPPQETQYF. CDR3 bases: TGCGCCAGCAGCTCTGGCCGTGGTCCGCCACAGGAGACCCAGTACTTC.

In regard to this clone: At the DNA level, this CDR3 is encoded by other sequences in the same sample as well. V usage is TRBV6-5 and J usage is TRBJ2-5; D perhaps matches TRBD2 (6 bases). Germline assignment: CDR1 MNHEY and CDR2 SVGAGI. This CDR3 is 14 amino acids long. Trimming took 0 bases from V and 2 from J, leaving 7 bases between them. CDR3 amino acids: CASSYSAGQETQYF. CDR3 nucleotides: TGTGCCAGCAGTTACTCCGCGGGACAAGAGACCCAGTACTTC.

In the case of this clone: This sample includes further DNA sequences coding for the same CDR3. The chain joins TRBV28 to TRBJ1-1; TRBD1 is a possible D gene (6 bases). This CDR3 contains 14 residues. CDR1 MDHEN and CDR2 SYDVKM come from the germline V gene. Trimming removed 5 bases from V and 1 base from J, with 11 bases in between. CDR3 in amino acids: CASSLTGPNTEAFF. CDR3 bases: TGTGCCAGCAGTCTAACAGGGCCGAACACTGAAGCTTTCTTT.

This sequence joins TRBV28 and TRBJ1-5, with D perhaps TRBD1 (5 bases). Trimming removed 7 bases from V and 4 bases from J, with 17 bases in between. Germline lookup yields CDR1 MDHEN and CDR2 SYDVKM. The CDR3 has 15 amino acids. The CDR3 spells CASNNLGTENQPQHF. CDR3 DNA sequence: TGTGCCAGCAACAACCTCGGGACCGAGAATCAGCCCCAGCATTTT. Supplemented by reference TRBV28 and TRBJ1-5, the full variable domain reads DVKVTQSSRYLVKRTGEKVFLECVQDMDHENMFWYRQDPGLGLRLIYFSYDVKMKEKGDIPEGYSVSREKKERFSLILESASTNQTSMYLCASNNLGTENQPQHFGDGTRLSIL.

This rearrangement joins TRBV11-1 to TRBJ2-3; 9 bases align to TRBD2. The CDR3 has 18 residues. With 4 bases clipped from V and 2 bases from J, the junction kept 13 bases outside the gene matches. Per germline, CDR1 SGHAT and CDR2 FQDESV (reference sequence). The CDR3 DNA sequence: TGTGCCAGCAGCTCGACCCCCTCAGCGGGAGGACACACAGATACGCAGTATTTT. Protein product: CASSSTPSAGGHTDTQYF.